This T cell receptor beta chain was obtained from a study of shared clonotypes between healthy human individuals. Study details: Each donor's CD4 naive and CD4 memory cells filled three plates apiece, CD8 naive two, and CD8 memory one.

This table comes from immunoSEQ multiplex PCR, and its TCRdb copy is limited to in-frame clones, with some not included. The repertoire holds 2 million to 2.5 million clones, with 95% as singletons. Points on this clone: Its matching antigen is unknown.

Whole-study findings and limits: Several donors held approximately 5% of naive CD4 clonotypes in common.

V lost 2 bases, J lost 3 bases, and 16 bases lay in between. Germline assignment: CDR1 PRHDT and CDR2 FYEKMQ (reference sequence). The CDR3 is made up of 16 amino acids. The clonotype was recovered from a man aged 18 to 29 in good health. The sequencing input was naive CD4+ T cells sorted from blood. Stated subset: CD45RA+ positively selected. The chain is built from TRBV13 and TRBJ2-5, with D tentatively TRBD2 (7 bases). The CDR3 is CASSLREGHRKETQYF. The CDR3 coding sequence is TGTGCCAGCAGCTTAAGGGAGGGACACAGGAAAGAGACCCAGTACTTC.